Listed here are 20 T cell receptor beta chains from one sample, sequenced in a study of blood T cell repertoires in COVID-19. Sequenced by immunoSEQ multiplex PCR; TCRdb stores in-frame clones only, minus some. The data contain 450,000 to 500,000 clones, 80% to 90% of them singletons. The sequencing input was peripheral blood. All receptors come from a human donor in a cohort sampled during active COVID-19.

The chain carries TRBV29-1 and TRBJ2-3; a weak D match, TRBD2 (6 bases). Trimming stripped 3 bases from V and 6 bases from J, with 13 bases between. CDR1 SQVTM and CDR2 ANQGSEA come from the germline V gene. The CDR3 extends over 13 amino acids. CDR3 protein: CSVDSPGGDTQYF. In DNA, the CDR3 is TGCAGCGTTGACTCTCCTGGGGGGGATACGCAGTATTTT.

The V gene is TRBV28, the J gene TRBJ2-2; 9 bases align to TRBD2. The CDR3 loop spans 16 amino acids. The J segment lost 3 bases and the V segment lost 7 bases, leaving 9 bases of the junction unmatched. The V gene's germline CDR1 is MDHEN and CDR2 SYDVKM. The chain's CDR3 is CASTHSGSTYTGELFF. CDR3 nucleotide sequence: TGTGCCAGCACCCATAGCGGGAGTACGTACACCGGGGAGCTGTTTTTT.

This clone was seen a few times. The V call is TRBV11-2, the J call TRBJ2-2; perhaps TRBD2 as D (5 bases). This CDR3 spans 15 amino acids. Germline-derived CDR1 and CDR2 are SGHAT and FQNNGV. V dropped 5 bases and J dropped 1 base, with 11 bases sitting between them. In DNA form, the CDR3 reads TGTGCCAGCAGCCAGAGGGCGGTGAACACCGGGGAGCTGTTTTTT. Protein product: CASSQRAVNTGELFF. Complete variable domain (other parts from reference TRBV11-2 and TRBJ2-2): EAGVAQSPRYKIIEKRQSVAFWCNPISGHATLYWYQQILGQGPKLLIQFQNNGVVDDSQLPKDRFSAERLKGVDSTLKIQPAKLEDSAVYLCASSQRAVNTGELFFGEGSRLTVL.

This clone has a count of ten or more. The chain uses TRBV27 and TRBJ2-7; no definite D call. V was clipped by 0 bases and J by 4 bases, with 13 bases between them. The CDR3 length is 15 residues. Germline V gene sequence: CDR1 MNHEY, CDR2 SMNVEV (reference sequence). The CDR3 spells CASSLSILTVYEQYF. As DNA, the CDR3 is TGTGCCAGCAGTTTATCGATTCTCACAGTATACGAGCAGTACTTC.

This clone was observed a single time. The chain carries TRBV4-2 and TRBJ1-2, with 7 nucleotides matching TRBD1. Trimming cost V 0 bases and J 7 bases; bases outside gene matches: 11. The CDR3 covers 16 residues. Germline V CDR1 and CDR2: LGHNA, YNFKEQ. CDR3 amino acids: CASSQETRTGLGGYTF. In DNA form, the CDR3 reads TGTGCCAGCAGCCAAGAGACGCGGACAGGCCTGGGTGGCTACACCTTC.

The V call is TRBV5-1, the J call TRBJ1-1; no firm D call. This CDR3 has 14 residues. The V end lost 4 bases, the J end lost 0 bases, and 10 bases lay between the germline ends. Germline CDR1 SGHRS, CDR2 YFSETQ. CDR3 sequence (DNA): TGCGCCAGCAGCCCCGCGGCCATGAACACTGAAGCTTTCTTT. Translation gives CASSPAAMNTEAFF. Full variable domain (remainder filled in from reference TRBV5-1 and TRBJ1-1): KAGVTQTPRYLIKTRGQQVTLSCSPISGHRSVSWYQQTPGQGLQFLFEYFSETQRNKGNFPGRFSGRQFSNSRSEMNVSTLELGDSALYLCASSPAAMNTEAFFGQGTRLTVV.

V gene TRBV6-5 combines with J gene TRBJ2-7; TRBD2 matches 13 bases. Germline assignment: CDR1 MNHEY and CDR2 SVGAGI. The CDR3 is 15 residues long. J gave up 4 bases and V 8 bases, and 8 bases lay outside the gene matches. The CDR3 DNA reads as TGTGCCAGCCGGACTAGCGGGAGTTACTCGTACGAGCAGTACTTC. Translating gives CASRTSGSYSYEQYF.

The genes are TRBV6-6 and TRBJ1-3, with D unresolved. V shed 6 bases and J shed 0 bases, with 12 bases lying between them. The CDR3 spans 15 residues. Germline V gives CDR1 MNHNY, CDR2 SVGAGI (reference sequence). This CDR3 reads CASSPYPNSGNTIYF. The CDR3 DNA reads TGTGCCAGCAGCCCCTACCCGAACTCTGGAAACACCATATATTTT.

This chain links TRBV15 with TRBJ2-7; 7 bases are a match to TRBD1. The CDR3 contains 15 residues. CDR1 is LNHNV, CDR2 YYDKDF, per germline (reference sequence). V was pared by 0 bases and J by 2 bases, with 4 bases of the junction left unmatched. The CDR3 DNA reads as TGTGCCACCAGCAGAGAAGCAGGGGGAACCTACGAGCAGTACTTC. Protein: CATSREAGGTYEQYF.

This clone was seen once. The chain has TRBV6-5 and TRBJ2-1; TRBD2 is a possible D gene (5 bases). The CDR3 is 16 amino acids. The V end was cut by 0 bases, the J end by 4 bases, with 13 bases between. Germline V gene sequence: CDR1 MNHEY, CDR2 SVGAGI. CDR3 protein: CASSYSRPRGYNEQFF. For the CDR3, the DNA is TGTGCCAGCAGTTACTCTCGCCCCCGAGGGTACAATGAGCAGTTCTTC.

The CDR3 nucleotides read TGTGCCAGCAGCTCCGGGACAGGGTTGACCACCGGGGAGCTGTTTTTT. Its protein is CASSSGTGLTTGELFF. The chain is built from TRBV6-6 and TRBJ2-2; 9 nucleotides align to TRBD1. CDR1 and CDR2 from the germline V gene are MNHNY and SVGAGI (reference sequence). There are 16 residues in the CDR3. V gave up 6 bases and J gave up 4 bases; unmatched junction bases: 9.

In its sample, this clone was seen many times. The chain employs TRBV27 and TRBJ1-1; a weak D match, TRBD1 (6 bases). Germline-derived CDR1 and CDR2 are MNHEY and SMNVEV (reference sequence). V shed 6 bases and J shed 1 base, with 15 bases lying between them. CDR3 length equals 15 residues. The CDR3: CASRNQRDTNTEAFF. CDR3 DNA sequence: TGTGCCAGCAGGAACCAACGGGACACGAACACTGAAGCTTTCTTT.

The gene calls are TRBV3-1 (or the pseudogene TRBV3-2) and TRBJ2-5; no firm D call. Germline loops: CDR1 LGHDT, CDR2 YNNKEL (reference sequence). Trimming took 2 bases from V and 5 from J, leaving 9 bases between them. This CDR3 has 13 amino acids. The CDR3 loop is CASSQLARETQYF. In DNA, the CDR3 is TGTGCCAGCAGCCAACTCGCGAGGGAGACCCAGTACTTC.

CDR3 sequence (DNA): TGTGCCACCAGCAGAGAGAGGACTAGCGGCACAGATACGCAGTATTTT. Translation gives CATSRERTSGTDTQYF. The gene calls are TRBV15 and TRBJ2-3; the match to TRBD2 covers 9 bases. Trimming at V came to 0 bases and at J to 1 base, leaving 2 bases not matched to a gene. From germline, CDR1 is LNHNV and CDR2 YYDKDF (reference sequence). The CDR3 contains 16 residues.

This chain uses TRBV30 with TRBJ1-3; 7 bases are a match to TRBD1. Trimming at V came to 4 bases and at J to 4 bases, leaving 4 bases not matched to a gene. This CDR3 region has 13 residues. The germline CDR1 and CDR2 sequences are GTSNPN and SVGIG (reference sequence). CDR3 sequence: CAWTGTAGNTIYF. CDR3 coding DNA: TGTGCCTGGACAGGGACAGCCGGAAACACCATATATTTT.

V gene TRBV7-2 combines with J gene TRBJ2-7, with 11 positions matching TRBD2. The CDR3 covers 14 residues. The J segment lost 4 bases and the V segment lost 5 bases, leaving 4 bases of the junction unmatched. The germline V gene encodes CDR1 SGHTA and CDR2 FQGNSA. The CDR3 nucleotides are TGTGCCAGCAGCCCGACTAGCGGGACTTACGAGCAGTACTTC. Its translation: CASSPTSGTYEQYF.

J is TRBJ2-1 and V is TRBV4-3; TRBD1 agrees at 10 bases. J was trimmed by 0 bases and V by 1 base; bases with no gene match: 9. Germline CDR1 is LGHNA and CDR2 is YSLEER. The CDR3 runs to 19 residues. CDR3 in amino acids: CASSQGWTGGGGSYNEQFF. For the CDR3, the DNA is TGCGCCAGCAGCCAAGGATGGACAGGGGGTGGTGGCTCCTACAATGAGCAGTTCTTC.

This chain uses TRBV5-4 with TRBJ2-7, with 11 bases lining up with TRBD2. The CDR3 covers 18 residues. Trimming removed 4 bases from V and 0 bases from J; junction bases left unmatched: 12. Germline V CDR1 and CDR2: SGHNT, YYREEE (reference sequence). DNA of the CDR3: TGTGCCAGCAGCGGGGGAACTAGCGGGAGCCTTCTCTCCTACGAGCAGTACTTC. Its protein product is CASSGGTSGSLLSYEQYF.

This rearrangement joins TRBV24-1 to TRBJ1-1; D remains ambiguous. V lost 2 bases to trimming and J lost 1 base, with 4 bases between them. The CDR3 spans 13 residues. The germline V gene has CDR1 KGHDR and CDR2 SFDVKD. In DNA, the CDR3 is TGTGCCACCAGTGATTCTTGGAACACTGAAGCTTTCTTT. Residues: CATSDSWNTEAFF.

V is TRBV28 and J is TRBJ1-1; tentative D call: TRBD1 (6 bases). CDR3 length: 16 residues. The germline gives CDR1 MDHEN, CDR2 SYDVKM. V was pared by 2 bases and J by 4 bases, with 17 bases between. CDR3 in amino acids: CASSLMGAGVGTEAFF. The CDR3 nucleotides are TGTGCCAGCAGTTTAATGGGGGCAGGAGTCGGCACTGAAGCTTTCTTT.